These 8 T cell receptor beta chains were all obtained from the same sample, sequenced in a study of blood T cells in healthy people across ages. A J-beta primer mix and a sample-barcoded 5' primer were used in a second PCR of about 7 to 12 cycles. TCRdb fed the 5' RACE reads into MiXCR, producing one record per CDR3 protein. The sample has 600,000 to 850,000 distinct CDR3 sequences; 20% to 30% are singletons. The sample also formed part of further work on T cells of mothers and their children.

The sample comprised blood. These receptors all come from a boy aged 5-17 years in good health.

The rearrangement links TRBV5-1 to TRBJ2-4; D call uncertain. CDR1 and CDR2 (germline): SGHRS, YFSETQ. The CDR3 consists of 17 residues. V lost 0 bases and J lost 0, with 13 bases in between. For the CDR3, the DNA is TGCGCCAGCAGCTTGGAGGAAGTGGGCTTAGCCAAAAACATTCAGTACTTC. This codes for CASSLEEVGLAKNIQYF.

CDR3 protein: CASSFRDRGNEKLFF. In DNA form, the CDR3 reads TGTGCCAGCAGCTTCCGGGACAGGGGAAATGAAAAACTGTTTTTT. The rearrangement joins TRBV7-4 to TRBJ1-4; 10 bases align to TRBD1. CDR3 size: 15 residues. Germline CDR1 and CDR2: SGHVT and SQSDAQ. Unmatched junction bases numbered 3, after V lost 3 bases and J lost 5 bases. The complete variable domain, with remaining parts taken from reference TRBV7-4 and TRBJ1-4, reads GAGVSQSPRYKVAKRGRDVALRCDSISGHVTLYWYRQTLGQGSEVLTYSQSDAQRDKSGRPSGRFSAERPERSVSTLKIQRTEQGDSAVYLCASSFRDRGNEKLFFGSGTQLSVL.

This clonotype was seen more than once but under ten times. The rearrangement uses TRBV12-3 or TRBV12-4 and TRBJ2-7; 8 positions agree with TRBD2. The CDR3 is 14 residues long. Trimming removed 3 bases from V and 6 bases from J; junction bases left unmatched: 7. The CDR3 nucleotides read TGTGCCAGCAGTTTCAGTCTAGCGGGTTCCGAGCAGTACTTC. Translated: CASSFSLAGSEQYF.

The gene calls are TRBV29-1 and TRBJ1-2, with TRBD1 matching 7 bases. Germline V CDR1 and CDR2: SQVTM, ANQGSEA. The V gene end was trimmed by 5 bases and the J gene end by 2 bases; junction bases not matched to a gene: 5. The CDR3 has 13 amino acids. The CDR3 spells CSVRQGLNYGYTF. CDR3 sequence (DNA): TGCAGCGTTAGACAGGGCCTCAACTATGGCTACACCTTC.

This sequence joins TRBV5-1 and TRBJ1-4; D is uncertain. V was pared by 6 bases and J by 3 bases, with 12 bases between. Germline loops: CDR1 SGHRS, CDR2 YFSETQ. The CDR3 has 14 residues. CDR3 sequence (DNA): TGCGCCAGCAAGACGACGGCAGCTAATGAAAAACTGTTTTTT. Translating it yields CASKTTAANEKLFF. The full variable domain, in which reference TRBV5-1 and TRBJ1-4 provide the parts outside the CDR3, is KAGVTQTPRYLIKTRGQQVTLSCSPISGHRSVSWYQQTPGQGLQFLFEYFSETQRNKGNFPGRFSGRQFSNSRSEMNVSTLELGDSALYLCASKTTAANEKLFFGSGTQLSVL.

The chain couples TRBV4-1 to TRBJ2-5, with D uncertain. Matching the DNA end better, TRBJ2-7 makes the J call doubtful. CDR3 length equals 13 residues. CDR1 is MGHRA, CDR2 YSYEKL, per germline. DNA of the CDR3: TGCGCCAGCAGCCAAGTATACCCCGACGAGCAGTACTTC. It translates to CASSQVYPDEQYF.

This chain uses TRBV5-1 with TRBJ2-5; 9 bases line up with TRBD1. The J call may be wrong; the DNA end is better matched by TRBJ2-7. Germline-derived CDR1 and CDR2 are SGHRS and YFSETQ. The CDR3 covers 19 residues. CDR3 in DNA: TGCGCCAGCAGCGTTTCCCAGCCCCCCTGGACAGGGGTGAAGAACGAGCAGTACTTC. Amino acids: CASSVSQPPWTGVKNEQYF.

The rearrangement uses TRBV12-3 or TRBV12-4 and TRBJ2-7; TRBD1 is a possible D gene (5 bases). With 5 bases removed from V and 3 bases from J, the gap between germline ends came to 14 bases. The CDR3 sequence is 14 residues long. The CDR3 here is CASSPQPGNYEQYF. Written as DNA, the CDR3 is TGTGCCAGCAGTCCCCAACCAGGGAACTACGAGCAGTACTTC.